This TCR beta chain was observed in a study of T cells expressing NK-cell markers. At the level of the study: Source material for TCR beta repertoires consisted of sorted CD3+CD56+NKG2C+, CD3+CD56+NKG2C- and CD3+CD56-NKG2C+ T cells. Study-level findings and limits: Whether expanded NKG2C+ T cell clones were HCMV specific stayed uncertain. The dominant NKG2C+ clonotypes represented about 1.0-7.5% of CD8+ T cells in six donors. These clonotypes, the leaders elsewhere, also led the CD3+CD56-NKG2C+ fraction in a few donors.

The germline V gene encodes CDR1 MDHEN and CDR2 SYDVKM. The CDR3 spans 15 residues. Comment on this clonotype: What it binds is not known.

TCRdb reanalyzed the 5' RACE reads and collapses them to one entry per CDR3 protein, without DNA. The table for this sample gives fewer than 550,000 distinct CDR3 sequences. The sequence came from a woman in her forties or fifties in good health. The chain uses TRBV28 and TRBJ2-1; TCRdb gives TRBD1 as the D gene, but with no DNA this cannot be confirmed. The sequenced material came from blood T cells: a sorted CD56 or NKG2C T cell subset, CD4+ or CD8+ T cells, or bulk PBMC T cells (not recorded which). This CDR3 reads CASINPGSFNNEQFF.